The 19 T cell receptor beta chains below come from one sample, sequenced in a study of blood T cell repertoires in COVID-19. TCRdb's table, derived via immunoSEQ multiplex PCR, lists solely in-frame clones and lacks some. The table records about 88,000 clones, 80% to 90% of them present only once. Sequences were obtained from peripheral blood. These receptors all stem from a man at least 80 years old with acute or convalescent COVID-19.

V is TRBV6-5 and J is TRBJ1-5, with D perhaps TRBD1 (6 bases). Trimming took 6 bases from V and 0 from J, leaving 9 bases between them. Germline V gene sequence: CDR1 MNHEY, CDR2 SVGAGI. The CDR3 extends over 14 amino acids. Here the CDR3 DNA reads TGTGCCAGCAGCTTGGACAGTAGCAATCAGCCCCAGCATTTT. This codes for CASSLDSSNQPQHF.

The chain recombines TRBV7-2 with TRBJ1-4; D call uncertain. Germline values: CDR1 SGHTA, CDR2 FQGNSA. Trimming stripped 5 bases from V and 9 bases from J, with 10 bases between. The CDR3 sequence is 12 residues long. CDR3 nucleotides: TGTGCCAGCAGCCCCCTATCCCAAAAACTGTTTTTT. Translation: CASSPLSQKLFF.

The chain links TRBV2 to TRBJ1-1; 8 positions match TRBD1. The CDR3 length is 15 residues. V lost 5 bases, J lost 1 base, and 6 bases stayed unmatched. Germline V gene data show CDR1 as SNHLY and CDR2 as FYNNEI. This CDR3 is CASSFTDRGNTEAFF. CDR3 bases: TGTGCCAGCAGTTTCACCGACAGGGGGAACACTGAAGCTTTCTTT.

The genes are TRBV10-2 and TRBJ1-2; 9 nucleotides line up with TRBD1. Germline V gives CDR1 WSHSY, CDR2 SAAADI. Trimming at V came to 10 bases and at J to 8 bases, leaving 5 bases not matched to a gene. The CDR3 is made up of 11 amino acids. Here the CDR3 DNA reads TGCGCCACCACAGGGGGCAGCGGCTACACCTTC. Translating gives CATTGGSGYTF.

This clone appeared a few times. The chain employs TRBV6-4 and TRBJ1-6; 7 nucleotides match TRBD1. This CDR3 spans 15 amino acids. Germline CDR1 reads MRHNA; CDR2 reads SNTAGT. Trimming at V came to 0 bases and at J to 6 bases, leaving 2 bases not matched to a gene. Here the CDR3 reads CASSDSTGANSPLHF. In DNA form, the CDR3 reads TGTGCCAGCAGTGACTCTACAGGGGCTAATTCACCCCTCCACTTT.

This clone has a single count. The chain links TRBV27 to TRBJ2-3; 7 nucleotides line up with TRBD2. CDR1 is MNHEY and CDR2 is SMNVEV in the germline V gene (reference sequence). This CDR3 contains 17 residues. V lost 2 bases and J lost 4; bases outside the gene matches: 12. The CDR3 DNA reads TGTGCCAGCAGTTTAGTGGGGAAGAGGGGAGGGTCAGATACGCAGTATTTT. As protein: CASSLVGKRGGSDTQYF.

The chain links TRBV4-2 to TRBJ2-3, with 8 bases fitting TRBD2. This CDR3 is built from 17 residues. Germline V lookup: CDR1 LGHNA, CDR2 YNFKEQ. Germline trimming cut 0 bases from V and 4 bases from J; bases unmatched to any gene: 9. The CDR3 DNA follows: TGTGCCAGCAGCCAAGATCGGGGGGGGGAAACTTCAGATACGCAGTATTTT. Protein: CASSQDRGGETSDTQYF.

The chain links TRBV5-6 to TRBJ1-2, with 9 bases identical to TRBD1. This CDR3 has 13 amino acids. V was pared by 2 bases and J by 4 bases, with 0 bases of the junction left unmatched. The germline CDR1 and CDR2 sequences are SGHDT and YYEEEE. CDR3 protein: CASSLQGAYGYTF. CDR3 sequence (DNA): TGTGCCAGCAGCTTACAGGGGGCCTATGGCTACACCTTC.

The chain employs TRBV18 and TRBJ2-3; TRBD2 agrees at 7 bases. CDR1 is KGHSH and CDR2 is LQKENI in the germline V gene. The CDR3 has 16 residues. J lost 0 bases, V lost 8 bases, and 11 bases had no gene match. CDR3 coding DNA: TGTGCCAGCCAAACGCCGGGGGGAGCAAGCACAGATACGCAGTATTTT. Translation gives CASQTPGGASTDTQYF.

The V call is TRBV7-2, the J call TRBJ2-3, with 7 positions matching TRBD1. This CDR3 has 14 residues. Trimming cost V 3 bases and J 6 bases; bases outside gene matches: 6. Germline V gene sequence: CDR1 SGHTA, CDR2 FQGNSA. CDR3 region: CASSFSTGEDTQYF. CDR3 sequence (DNA): TGTGCCAGCAGCTTTAGTACAGGGGAGGATACGCAGTATTTT.

The chain employs TRBV10-2 and TRBJ1-4; D possibly corresponds to TRBD1 (5 bases). The CDR3 is made up of 14 amino acids. Trimming removed 3 bases from V and 8 bases from J, with 13 bases in between. CDR1 is WSHSY, CDR2 SAAADI, per germline. The CDR3 DNA reads as TGCGCCAGCAGTGAAGTAGGGGTACGGGAAAAACTGTTTTTT. Its translation is CASSEVGVREKLFF.

V is TRBV5-4 and J is TRBJ2-7; 11 bases fit TRBD1. J gave up 6 bases and V 4 bases, and 6 bases lay outside the gene matches. From germline, CDR1 is SGHNT and CDR2 YYREEE (reference sequence). The CDR3 spans 14 residues. The CDR3 protein is CASSRGQGAGEQYF. Written as DNA, the CDR3 is TGTGCCAGCAGCCGTGGACAGGGGGCGGGCGAGCAGTACTTC.

The chain has TRBV19 and TRBJ1-2; D may be TRBD1 (6 bases). Germline values: CDR1 LNHDA, CDR2 SQIVND (reference sequence). CDR3 size: 11 residues. With 11 bases removed from V and 2 bases from J, the gap between germline ends came to 9 bases. CDR3 DNA sequence: TGTGCCGTAGGGGGAAACTATGGCTACACCTTC. This gives the protein CAVGGNYGYTF. The whole variable domain, remainder taken from reference TRBV19 and TRBJ1-2, is DGGITQSPKYLFRKEGQNVTLSCEQNLNHDAMYWYRQDPGQGLRLIYYSQIVNDFQKGDIAEGYSVSREKKESFPLTVTSAQKNPTAFYLCAVGGNYGYTFGSGTRLTVV.

This chain joins TRBV4-1 and TRBJ2-3, with 7 positions matching TRBD1. From germline, CDR1 is MGHRA and CDR2 YSYEKL. With 1 base clipped from V and 2 bases from J, the junction kept 6 bases outside the gene matches. The CDR3 has 16 residues. As DNA, the CDR3 is TGCGCCAGCAGCCAAGGACAGGGTGACGCCACAGATACGCAGTATTTT. It specifies CASSQGQGDATDTQYF.

The chain employs TRBV7-2 and TRBJ2-3; D is undetermined. Germline values: CDR1 SGHTA, CDR2 FQGNSA. V lost 3 bases to trimming and J lost 2 bases, with 6 bases between them. There are 13 residues in the CDR3. Here the CDR3 reads CASSFSPTDTQYF. The CDR3 DNA reads as TGTGCCAGCAGCTTCAGTCCCACAGATACGCAGTATTTT. Combining the CDR3 with reference TRBV7-2 and TRBJ2-3 gives the whole variable domain GAGVSQSPSNKVTEKGKDVELRCDPISGHTALYWYRQSLGQGLEFLIYFQGNSAPDKSGLPSDRFSAERTGGSVSTLTIQRTQQEDSAVYLCASSFSPTDTQYFGPGTRLTVL.

The V call is TRBV3-1 (or the pseudogene TRBV3-2), the J call TRBJ1-1, with D perhaps matching TRBD1 (5 bases). The germline V gene has CDR1 LGHDT and CDR2 YNNKEL (reference sequence). With 3 bases removed from V and 4 bases from J, the gap between germline ends came to 12 bases. CDR3 size: 14 residues. This chain's CDR3 is CASSHQGSITEAFF. The CDR3, as DNA: TGTGCCAGCAGCCACCAGGGTAGTATCACTGAAGCTTTCTTT.

This clone was found a few times. The gene calls are TRBV5-6 and TRBJ1-2; D ambiguous. Deletions cut 1 base from V and 5 bases from J, with 9 bases between. The CDR3 has 13 residues. Germline V gene sequence: CDR1 SGHDT, CDR2 YYEEEE. CDR3 nucleotide sequence: TGTGCCAGCAGCTTGTTTAGCAGTTATGGCTACACCTTC. Protein product: CASSLFSSYGYTF.

The rearrangement uses TRBV28 and TRBJ2-5; TRBD2 might be the D (5 bases). V shed 5 bases and J shed 5 bases, with 15 bases lying between them. The germline gives CDR1 MDHEN, CDR2 SYDVKM. This CDR3 has 14 amino acids. The CDR3 DNA reads TGTGCCAGCAGTCGACCATCTAGCTGGGAGACCCAGTACTTC. Translation: CASSRPSSWETQYF.

J is TRBJ1-5 and V is TRBV18, with 7 bases that match TRBD1. CDR3 size: 14 residues. The junction had 5 bases not matched to a gene; V was cut back by 6 bases and J by 3 bases. Per germline, CDR1 KGHSH and CDR2 LQKENI. The CDR3, as DNA: TGTGCCAGCTCCCTCACAGGGGCCAATCAGCCCCAGCATTTT. This translates into CASSLTGANQPQHF.